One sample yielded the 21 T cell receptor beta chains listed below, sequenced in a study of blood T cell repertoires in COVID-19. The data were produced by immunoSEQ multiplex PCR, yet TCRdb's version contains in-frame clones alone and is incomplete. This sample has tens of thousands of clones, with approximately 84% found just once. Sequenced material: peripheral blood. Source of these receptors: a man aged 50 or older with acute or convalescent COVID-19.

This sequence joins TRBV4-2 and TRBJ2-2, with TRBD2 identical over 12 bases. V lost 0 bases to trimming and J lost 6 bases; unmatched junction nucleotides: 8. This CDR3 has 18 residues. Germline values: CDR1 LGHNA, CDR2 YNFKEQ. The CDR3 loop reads CASSQDLLAGGLAGELFF. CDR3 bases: TGTGCCAGCAGCCAAGACCTCCTAGCGGGAGGGCTGGCCGGGGAGCTGTTTTTT.

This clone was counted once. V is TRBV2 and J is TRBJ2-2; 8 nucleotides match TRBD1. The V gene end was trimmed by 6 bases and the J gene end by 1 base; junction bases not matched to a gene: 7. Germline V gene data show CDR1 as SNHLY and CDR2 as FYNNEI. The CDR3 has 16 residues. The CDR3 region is CASRYRGTRNTGELFF. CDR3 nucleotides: TGTGCCAGCAGGTACAGGGGGACAAGGAACACCGGGGAGCTGTTTTTT.

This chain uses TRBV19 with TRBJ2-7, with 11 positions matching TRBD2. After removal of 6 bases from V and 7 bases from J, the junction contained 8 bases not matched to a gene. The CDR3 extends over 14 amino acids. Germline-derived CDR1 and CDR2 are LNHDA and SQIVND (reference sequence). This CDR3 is CASRTSGGEGEQYF. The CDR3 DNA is TGTGCCAGTAGAACTAGCGGGGGCGAGGGTGAGCAGTACTTC.

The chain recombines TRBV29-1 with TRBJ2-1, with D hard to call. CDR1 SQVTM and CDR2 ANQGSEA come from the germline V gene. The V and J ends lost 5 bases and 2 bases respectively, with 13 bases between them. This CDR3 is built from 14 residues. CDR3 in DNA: TGCAGCGTTAATCAAAACAGTCCCTACAATGAGCAGTTCTTC. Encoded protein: CSVNQNSPYNEQFF.

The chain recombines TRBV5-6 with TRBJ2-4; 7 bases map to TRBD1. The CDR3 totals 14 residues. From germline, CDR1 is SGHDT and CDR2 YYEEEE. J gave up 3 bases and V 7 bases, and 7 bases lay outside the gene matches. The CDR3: CASGRQGGKNIQYF. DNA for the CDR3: TGTGCCAGCGGTCGACAGGGTGGCAAAAACATTCAGTACTTC.

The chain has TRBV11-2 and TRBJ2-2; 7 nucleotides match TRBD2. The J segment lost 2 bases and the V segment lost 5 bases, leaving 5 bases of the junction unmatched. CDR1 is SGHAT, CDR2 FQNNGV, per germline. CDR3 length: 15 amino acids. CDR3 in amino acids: CASSISGFNTGELFF. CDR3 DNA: TGTGCCAGCAGCATTAGCGGGTTCAACACCGGGGAGCTGTTTTTT.

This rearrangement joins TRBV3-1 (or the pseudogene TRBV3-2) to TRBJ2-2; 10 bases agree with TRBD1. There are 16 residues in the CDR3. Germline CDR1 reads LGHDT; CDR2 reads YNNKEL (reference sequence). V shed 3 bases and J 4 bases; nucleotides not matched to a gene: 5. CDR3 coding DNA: TGTGCCAGCAGCCACCTCAGGACAGGGGGCACCGGGGAGCTGTTTTTT. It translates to CASSHLRTGGTGELFF.

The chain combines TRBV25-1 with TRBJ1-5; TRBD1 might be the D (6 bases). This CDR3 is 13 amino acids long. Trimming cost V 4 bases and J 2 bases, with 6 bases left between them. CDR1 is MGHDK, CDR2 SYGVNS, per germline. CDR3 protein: CASSGQGNQPQHF. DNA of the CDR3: TGTGCCAGCAGTGGACAGGGCAATCAGCCCCAGCATTTT.

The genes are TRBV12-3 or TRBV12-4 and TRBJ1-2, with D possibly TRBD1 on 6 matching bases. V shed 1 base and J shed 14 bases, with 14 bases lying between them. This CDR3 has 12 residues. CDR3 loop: CASSLDAGARTF. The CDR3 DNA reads TGTGCCAGCAGTTTAGATGCGGGGGCGAGGACCTTC.

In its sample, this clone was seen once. In DNA, the CDR3 is TGTGCCAGCAGCTTAGAATCGTCCGCTAACTATGGCTACACCTTC. This encodes CASSLESSANYGYTF. The rearrangement uses TRBV11-2 and TRBJ1-2; D remains ambiguous. Germline lookup yields CDR1 SGHAT and CDR2 FQNNGV. V was shortened by 0 bases and J by 0 bases, with 8 bases between the two germline ends. CDR3 length: 15 amino acids.

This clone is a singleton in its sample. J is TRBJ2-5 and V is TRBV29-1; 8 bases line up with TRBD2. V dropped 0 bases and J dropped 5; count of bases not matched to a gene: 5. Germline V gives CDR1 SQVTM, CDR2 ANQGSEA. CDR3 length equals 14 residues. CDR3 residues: CSVEDERGRETQYF. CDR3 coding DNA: TGCAGCGTTGAAGATGAGCGGGGGCGGGAGACCCAGTACTTC.

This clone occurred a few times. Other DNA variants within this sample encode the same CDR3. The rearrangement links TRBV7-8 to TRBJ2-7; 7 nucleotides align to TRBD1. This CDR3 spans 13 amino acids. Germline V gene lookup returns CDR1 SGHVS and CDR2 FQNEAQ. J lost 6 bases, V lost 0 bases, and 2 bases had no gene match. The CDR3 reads CASSLAGGGEQYF. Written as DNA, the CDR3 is TGTGCCAGCAGCTTAGCAGGGGGCGGCGAGCAGTACTTC.

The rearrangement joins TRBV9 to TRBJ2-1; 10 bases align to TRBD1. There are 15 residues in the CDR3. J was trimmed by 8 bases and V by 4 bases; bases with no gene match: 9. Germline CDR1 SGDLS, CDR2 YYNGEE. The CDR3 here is CASSTSGTGEDEQFF. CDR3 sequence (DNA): TGTGCCAGCAGCACGTCCGGGACAGGGGAGGATGAGCAGTTCTTC.

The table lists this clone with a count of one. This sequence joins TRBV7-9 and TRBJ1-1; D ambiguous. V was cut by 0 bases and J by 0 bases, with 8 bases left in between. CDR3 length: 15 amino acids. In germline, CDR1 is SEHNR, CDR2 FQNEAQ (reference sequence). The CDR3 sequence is CASSLAGRMNTEAFF. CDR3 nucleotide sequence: TGTGCCAGCAGCTTAGCGGGCAGAATGAACACTGAAGCTTTCTTT.

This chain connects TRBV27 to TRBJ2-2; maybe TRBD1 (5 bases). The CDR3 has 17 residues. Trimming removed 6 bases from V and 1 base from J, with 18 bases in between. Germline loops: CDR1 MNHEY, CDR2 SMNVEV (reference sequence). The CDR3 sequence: CASRPYSGHMNTGELFF. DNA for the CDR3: TGTGCCAGCAGGCCATACTCTGGACATATGAACACCGGGGAGCTGTTTTTT.

The CDR3: CASSESLPYEQYF. In DNA form, the CDR3 reads TGTGCCAGCAGTGAATCCCTACCTTACGAGCAGTACTTC. The V and J genes are TRBV25-1 and TRBJ2-7; no clear D. CDR3 size: 13 residues. Trimming stripped 1 base from V and 4 bases from J, with 8 bases between. Germline V gene sequence: CDR1 MGHDK, CDR2 SYGVNS.

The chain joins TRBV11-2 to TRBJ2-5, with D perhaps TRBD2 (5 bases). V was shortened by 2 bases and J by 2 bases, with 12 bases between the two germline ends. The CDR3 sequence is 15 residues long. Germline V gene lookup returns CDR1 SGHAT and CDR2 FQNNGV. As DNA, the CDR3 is TGTGCCAGCAGCTTACTGTCCGGGGAACAAGAGACCCAGTACTTC. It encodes CASSLLSGEQETQYF.

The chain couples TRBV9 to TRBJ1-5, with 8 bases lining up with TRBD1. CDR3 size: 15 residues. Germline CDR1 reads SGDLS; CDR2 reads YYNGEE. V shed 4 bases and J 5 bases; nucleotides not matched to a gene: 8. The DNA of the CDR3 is TGTGCCAGCAGCCCCGGGACAGGCCCTTATCAGCCCCAGCATTTT. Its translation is CASSPGTGPYQPQHF.

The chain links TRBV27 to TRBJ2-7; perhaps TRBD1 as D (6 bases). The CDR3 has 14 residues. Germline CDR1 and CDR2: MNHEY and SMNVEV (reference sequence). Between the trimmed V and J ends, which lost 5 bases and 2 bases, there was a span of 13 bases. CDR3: CASSPRGNPYEQYF. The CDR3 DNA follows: TGTGCCAGCAGTCCCAGGGGAAACCCCTACGAGCAGTACTTC.

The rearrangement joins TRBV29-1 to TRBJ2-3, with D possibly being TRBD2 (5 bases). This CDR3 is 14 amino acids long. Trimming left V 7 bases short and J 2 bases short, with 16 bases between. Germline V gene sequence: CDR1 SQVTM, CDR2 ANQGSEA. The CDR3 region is CSAELASSTDTQYF. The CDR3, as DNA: TGCAGCGCCGAATTAGCGAGTTCCACAGATACGCAGTATTTT.

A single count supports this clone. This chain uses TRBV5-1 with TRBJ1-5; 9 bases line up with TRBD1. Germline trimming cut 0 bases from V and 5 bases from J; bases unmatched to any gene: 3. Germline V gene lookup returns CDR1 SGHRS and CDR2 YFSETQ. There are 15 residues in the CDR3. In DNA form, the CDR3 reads TGCGCCAGCAGCTTGGGGGACAGGGTGGATCAGCCCCAGCATTTT. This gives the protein CASSLGDRVDQPQHF.